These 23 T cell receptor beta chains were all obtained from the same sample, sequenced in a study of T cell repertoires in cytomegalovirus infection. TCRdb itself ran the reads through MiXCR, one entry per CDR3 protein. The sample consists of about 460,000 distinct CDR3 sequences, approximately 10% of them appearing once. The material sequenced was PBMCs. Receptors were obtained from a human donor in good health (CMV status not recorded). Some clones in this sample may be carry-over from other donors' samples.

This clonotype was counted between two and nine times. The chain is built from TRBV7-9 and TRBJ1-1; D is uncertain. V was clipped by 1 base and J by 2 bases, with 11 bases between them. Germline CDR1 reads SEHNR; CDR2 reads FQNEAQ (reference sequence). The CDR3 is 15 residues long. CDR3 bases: TGTGCCAGCAGCTTAGGACGGAACCTTAACACTGAAGCTTTCTTT. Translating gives CASSLGRNLNTEAFF.

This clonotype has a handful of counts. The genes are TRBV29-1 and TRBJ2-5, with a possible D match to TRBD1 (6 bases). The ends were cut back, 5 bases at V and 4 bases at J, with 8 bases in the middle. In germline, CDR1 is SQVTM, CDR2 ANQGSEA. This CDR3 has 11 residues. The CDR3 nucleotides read TGCAGCGTTTTCAGGGGAGAGACCCAGTACTTC. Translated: CSVFRGETQYF.

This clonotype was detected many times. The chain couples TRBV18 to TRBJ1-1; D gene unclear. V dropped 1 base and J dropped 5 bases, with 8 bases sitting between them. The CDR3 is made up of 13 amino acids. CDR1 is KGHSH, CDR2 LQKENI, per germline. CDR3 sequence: CASSPLQRTEAFF. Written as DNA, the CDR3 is TGTGCCAGCTCACCACTTCAAAGGACTGAAGCTTTCTTT.

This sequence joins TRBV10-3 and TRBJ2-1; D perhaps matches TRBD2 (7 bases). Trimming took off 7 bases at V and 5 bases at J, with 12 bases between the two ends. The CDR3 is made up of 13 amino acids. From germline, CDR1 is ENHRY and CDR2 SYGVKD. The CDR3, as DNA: TGTGCCATCAAGGGGGGAGGGGACAATGAGCAGTTCTTC. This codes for CAIKGGGDNEQFF.

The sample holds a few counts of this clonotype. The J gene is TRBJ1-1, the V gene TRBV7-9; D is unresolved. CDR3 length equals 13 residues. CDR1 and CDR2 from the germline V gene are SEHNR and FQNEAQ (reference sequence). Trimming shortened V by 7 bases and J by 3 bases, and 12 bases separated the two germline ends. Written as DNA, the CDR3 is TGTGCCAGCAACGGGGTGACGGACACTGAAGCTTTCTTT. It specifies CASNGVTDTEAFF.

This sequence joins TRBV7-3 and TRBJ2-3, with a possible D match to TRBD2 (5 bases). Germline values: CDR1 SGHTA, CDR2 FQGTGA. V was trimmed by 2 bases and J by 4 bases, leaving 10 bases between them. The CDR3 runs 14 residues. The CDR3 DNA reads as TGTGCCAGCAGCTTATCGTCCGGGGCAGATACGCAGTATTTT. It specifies CASSLSSGADTQYF.

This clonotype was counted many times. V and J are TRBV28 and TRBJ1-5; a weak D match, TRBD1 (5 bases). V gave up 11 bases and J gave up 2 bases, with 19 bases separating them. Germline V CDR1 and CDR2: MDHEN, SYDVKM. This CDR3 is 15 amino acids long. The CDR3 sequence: CAGAIRGRGNQPQHF. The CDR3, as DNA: TGTGCCGGCGCCATTAGGGGTAGGGGCAATCAGCCCCAGCATTTT. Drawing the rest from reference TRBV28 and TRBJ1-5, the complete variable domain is DVKVTQSSRYLVKRTGEKVFLECVQDMDHENMFWYRQDPGLGLRLIYFSYDVKMKEKGDIPEGYSVSREKKERFSLILESASTNQTSMYLCAGAIRGRGNQPQHFGDGTRLSIL.

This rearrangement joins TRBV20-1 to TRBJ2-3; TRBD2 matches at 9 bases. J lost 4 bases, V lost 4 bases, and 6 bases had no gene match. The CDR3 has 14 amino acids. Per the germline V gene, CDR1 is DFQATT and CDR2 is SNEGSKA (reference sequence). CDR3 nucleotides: TGCAGTGCTAAAGGACTAGCGACACCAGATACGCAGTATTTT. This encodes CSAKGLATPDTQYF.

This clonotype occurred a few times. CDR3: CASGQGGQETQYF. DNA of the CDR3: TGTGCCTCCGGACAGGGTGGACAAGAGACCCAGTACTTC. V usage is TRBV15 and J usage is TRBJ2-5, with 8 bases matching TRBD1. The CDR3 totals 13 residues. J was trimmed by 2 bases and V by 11 bases; bases with no gene match: 7. Germline-derived CDR1 and CDR2 are LNHNV and YYDKDF (reference sequence).

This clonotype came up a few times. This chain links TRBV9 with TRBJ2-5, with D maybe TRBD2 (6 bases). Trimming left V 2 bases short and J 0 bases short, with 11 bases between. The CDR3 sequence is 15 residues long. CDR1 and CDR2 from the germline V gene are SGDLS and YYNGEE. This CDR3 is CASSVAGTYQETQYF. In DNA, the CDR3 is TGTGCCAGCAGCGTGGCCGGGACTTACCAAGAGACCCAGTACTTC.

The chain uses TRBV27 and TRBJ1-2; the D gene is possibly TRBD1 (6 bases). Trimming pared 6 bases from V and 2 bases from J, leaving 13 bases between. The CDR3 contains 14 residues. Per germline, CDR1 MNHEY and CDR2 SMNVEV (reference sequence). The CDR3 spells CASRTGTRNYGYTF. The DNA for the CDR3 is TGTGCCAGCAGAACCGGGACACGGAACTATGGCTACACCTTC.

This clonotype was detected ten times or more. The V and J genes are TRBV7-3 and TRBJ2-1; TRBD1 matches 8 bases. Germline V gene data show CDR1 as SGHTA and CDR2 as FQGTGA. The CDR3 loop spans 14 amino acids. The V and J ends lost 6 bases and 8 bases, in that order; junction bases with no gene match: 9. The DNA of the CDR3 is TGTGCCAGCAGTCCCGGACAGGGTGAGGATGAGCAGTTCTTC. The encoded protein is CASSPGQGEDEQFF. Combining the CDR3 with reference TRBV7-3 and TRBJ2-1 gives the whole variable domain GAGVSQTPSNKVTEKGKYVELRCDPISGHTALYWYRQSLGQGPEFLIYFQGTGAADDSGLPNDRFFAVRPEGSVSTLKIQRTERGDSAVYLCASSPGQGEDEQFFGPGTRLTVL.

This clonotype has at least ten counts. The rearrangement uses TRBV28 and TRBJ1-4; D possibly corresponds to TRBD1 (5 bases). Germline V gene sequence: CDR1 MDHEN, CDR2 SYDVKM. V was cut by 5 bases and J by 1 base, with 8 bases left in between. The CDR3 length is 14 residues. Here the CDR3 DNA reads TGTGCCAGCAGTGGGGGTGGAACTAATGAAAAACTGTTTTTT. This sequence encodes CASSGGGTNEKLFF.

Here the CDR3 DNA reads TGTGCCAGCAGCTCAGGGGATCTTACCTATGGCTACACCTTC. Amino acids: CASSSGDLTYGYTF. The chain employs TRBV5-5 and TRBJ1-2; a weak D match, TRBD1 (6 bases). The CDR3 extends over 14 amino acids. V lost 3 bases and J lost 4, with 13 bases in between. Germline CDR1 and CDR2: SGHKS and YYEKEE (reference sequence).

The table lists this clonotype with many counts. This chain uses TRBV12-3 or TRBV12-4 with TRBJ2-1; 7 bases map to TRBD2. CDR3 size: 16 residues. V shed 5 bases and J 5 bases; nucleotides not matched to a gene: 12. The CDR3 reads CASSPPASGPHNEQFF. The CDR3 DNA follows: TGTGCCAGCAGTCCGCCCGCTAGCGGCCCTCACAATGAGCAGTTCTTC.

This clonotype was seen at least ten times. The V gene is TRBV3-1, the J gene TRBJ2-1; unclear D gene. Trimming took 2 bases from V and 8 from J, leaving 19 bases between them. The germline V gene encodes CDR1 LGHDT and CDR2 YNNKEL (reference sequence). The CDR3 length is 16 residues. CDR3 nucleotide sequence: TGTGCCAGCAGCCAACCCCTAGGAATGGAAGTCGATGAGCAGTTCTTC. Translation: CASSQPLGMEVDEQFF.

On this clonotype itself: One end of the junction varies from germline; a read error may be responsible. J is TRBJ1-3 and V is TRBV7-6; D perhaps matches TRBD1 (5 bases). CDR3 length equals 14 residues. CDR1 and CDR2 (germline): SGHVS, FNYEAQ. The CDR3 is CTSSSAGKGNTIYF. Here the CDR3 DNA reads TGTACCAGCAGCTCGGCAGGGAAGGGAAACACCATATATTTT.

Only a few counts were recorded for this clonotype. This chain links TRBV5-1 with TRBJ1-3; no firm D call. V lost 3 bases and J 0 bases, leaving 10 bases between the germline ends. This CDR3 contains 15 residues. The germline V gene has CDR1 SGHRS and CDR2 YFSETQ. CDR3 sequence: CASSYDGNSGNTIYF. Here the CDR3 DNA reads TGCGCCAGCAGCTACGACGGGAACTCTGGAAACACCATATATTTT. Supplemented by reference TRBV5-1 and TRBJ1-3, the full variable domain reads KAGVTQTPRYLIKTRGQQVTLSCSPISGHRSVSWYQQTPGQGLQFLFEYFSETQRNKGNFPGRFSGRQFSNSRSEMNVSTLELGDSALYLCASSYDGNSGNTIYFGEGSWLTVV.

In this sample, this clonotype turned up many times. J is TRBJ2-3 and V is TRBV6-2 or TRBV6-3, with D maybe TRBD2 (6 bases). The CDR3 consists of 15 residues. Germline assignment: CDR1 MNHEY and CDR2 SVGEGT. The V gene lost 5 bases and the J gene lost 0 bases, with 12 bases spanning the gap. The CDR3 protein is CASSGTVGSTDTQYF. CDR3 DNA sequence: TGTGCCAGCAGTGGGACTGTGGGGAGCACAGATACGCAGTATTTT.

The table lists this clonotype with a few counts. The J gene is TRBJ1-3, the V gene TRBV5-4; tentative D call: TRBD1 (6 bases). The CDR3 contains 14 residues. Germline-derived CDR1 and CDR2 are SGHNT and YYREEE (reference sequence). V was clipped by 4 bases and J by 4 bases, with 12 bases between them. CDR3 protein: CASSAGTPGNTIYF. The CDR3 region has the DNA TGTGCCAGCAGCGCCGGGACACCCGGAAACACCATATATTTT.

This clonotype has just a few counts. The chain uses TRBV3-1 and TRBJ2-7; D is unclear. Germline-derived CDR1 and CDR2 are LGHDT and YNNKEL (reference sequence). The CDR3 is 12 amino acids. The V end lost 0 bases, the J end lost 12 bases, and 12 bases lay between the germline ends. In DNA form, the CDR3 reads TGTGCCAGCAGCCAAGAGGTAGGCCCCCCGTACTTC. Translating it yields CASSQEVGPPYF.

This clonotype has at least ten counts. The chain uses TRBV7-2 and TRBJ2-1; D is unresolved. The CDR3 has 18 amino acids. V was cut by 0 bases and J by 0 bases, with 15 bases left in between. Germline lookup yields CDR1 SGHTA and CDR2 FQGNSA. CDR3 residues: CASSLALRVASSYNEQFF. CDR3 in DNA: TGTGCCAGCAGCTTAGCTCTCCGGGTTGCCAGCTCCTACAATGAGCAGTTCTTC.

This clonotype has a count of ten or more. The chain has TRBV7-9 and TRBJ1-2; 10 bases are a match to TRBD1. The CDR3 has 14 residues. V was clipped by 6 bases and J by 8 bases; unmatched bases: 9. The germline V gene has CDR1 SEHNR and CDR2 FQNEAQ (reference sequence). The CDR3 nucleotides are TGTGCCAGCAGATCCGACAGGGGGCTGATCGGCTACACCTTC. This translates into CASRSDRGLIGYTF.